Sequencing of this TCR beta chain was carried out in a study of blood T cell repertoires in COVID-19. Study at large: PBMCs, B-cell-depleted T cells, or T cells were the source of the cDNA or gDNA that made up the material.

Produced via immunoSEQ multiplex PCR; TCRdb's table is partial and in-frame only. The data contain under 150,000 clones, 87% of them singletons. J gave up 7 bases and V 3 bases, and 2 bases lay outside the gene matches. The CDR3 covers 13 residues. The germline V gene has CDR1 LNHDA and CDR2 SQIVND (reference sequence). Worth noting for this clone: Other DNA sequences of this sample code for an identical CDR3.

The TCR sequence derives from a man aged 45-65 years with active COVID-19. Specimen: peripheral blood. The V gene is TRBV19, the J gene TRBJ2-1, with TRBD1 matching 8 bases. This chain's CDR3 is CASSIRQGNEQFF. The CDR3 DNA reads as TGTGCCAGTAGTATCCGACAGGGGAATGAGCAGTTCTTC.